Described below is a single T cell receptor beta chain sequence and its context. The sample is drawn from a study of cytomegalovirus exposure and HLA in healthy donors. PCR used 60 Vbeta primers and 13 Jbeta primers. Only in-frame clones appear in the TCRdb table, and some are missing; sequencing was by immunoSEQ multiplex PCR. Among about 110,000 clones listed, around 81% were seen once. The CDR3 sequence is 14 residues long. Per germline, CDR1 MGHDK and CDR2 SYGVNS. V dropped 6 bases and J dropped 1 base, with 12 bases sitting between them. The chain combines TRBV25-1 with TRBJ1-1, with a weak D call TRBD1 (5 bases). The source is a woman aged 25 to 39 in good health and CMV-seronegative. The source material was PBMCs. For the CDR3, the DNA is TGTGCCAGCAGAATTAGCGGGGCGAACACTGAAGCTTTCTTT. This codes for CASRISGANTEAFF.